This is a list of T cell receptor beta chains from one sample in a study of somatic mutations in cytotoxic T cells in rheumatoid arthritis. Profiling relied on immunoSEQ multiplex PCR, and the TCRdb table lists in-frame clones only, not all of them. The sample contains some 15,000 clones, roughly 86% of which appear only once. The sequenced sample was CD8+ T cells sorted from blood. These TCRs come from a woman aged 45-65 years with rheumatoid arthritis. Each CDR3 is given with its conserved first and last residue. A D gene is named only where the DNA matches it firmly. Part of the rows lack a size; the others show once, few, many or a class for expanded clones.

d_call	v_call	j_call	clone_size	cdr3_nt	cdr3_aa
TRBD1	TRBV12-5	TRBJ1-4	.	TGTGCTAGTGGTTTGGGGGACAGGGCAACTAATGAAAAACTGTTTTTT	CASGLGDRATNEKLFF
TRBD1	TRBV2	TRBJ2-1	.	TGTGCCAGCACGGCAGGGGGCGGGAATGAGCAGTTCTTC	CASTAGGGNEQFF
.	TRBV4-2	TRBJ2-7	few	TGTGCCAGCAGCCAAGATAGCAGCGACCTAAGGGAGCAGTACTTC	CASSQDSSDLREQYF
TRBD1	TRBV28	TRBJ1-3	few	TGTGCCAGCAGTTTAGGGGACAGCTCTGGAAACACCATATATTTT	CASSLGDSSGNTIYF
.	TRBV6-6	TRBJ2-5	few	TGTGCCAGCTTTGGGAGCGAAGAGACCCAGTACTTC	CASFGSEETQYF
.	TRBV27	TRBJ1-3	.	TGTGCCAGCAGAGGACAGTACTCTGGAAACACCATATATTTT	CASRGQYSGNTIYF
.	TRBV7-9	TRBJ2-3	.	TGTGCCAGCAGCTTAGATGGTATCACTAGCACAGATACGCAGTATTTT	CASSLDGITSTDTQYF
TRBD1	TRBV4-1	TRBJ1-2	.	TGCGCCAGCAGCCAAGAATCGGCAGGGACAGTCTATGGCTACACCTTC	CASSQESAGTVYGYTF
.	TRBV27	TRBJ2-4	.	TGTGCCAGCAGTTCATACCCATCGCCCCAAAACATTCAGTACTTC	CASSSYPSPQNIQYF
TRBD1	TRBV29-1	TRBJ1-1	.	TGCAGCTACAGGGGCAGTGGCACTGAAGCTTTCTTT	CSYRGSGTEAFF
TRBD2	TRBV19	TRBJ2-7	.	TGTGCCAGTAGTATCACTAGCGGGGGGATATACGAGCAGTACTTC	CASSITSGGIYEQYF
TRBD1	TRBV14	TRBJ2-5	.	TGTGCCAGCAGCCTACTTACTTTCCGGGACAGGGAAGAGACCCAGTACTTC	CASSLLTFRDREETQYF
.	TRBV7-7	TRBJ2-3	few	TGTGCCAGCAGCCTACGCGAGGGAGGCACAGATACGCAGTATTTT	CASSLREGGTDTQYF
.	TRBV19	TRBJ1-5	.	TGTGCCAGTAGTATGGTAGGGATTCAGCCCCAGCATTTT	CASSMVGIQPQHF
.	TRBV11-2	TRBJ1-1	.	TGTGCCAGCAGCTTCCGGATTGCGCTGAACACTGAAGCTTTCTTT	CASSFRIALNTEAFF
TRBD1	TRBV13	TRBJ2-7	few	TGTGCCAGCAGCAATCGGGACAGGGGTTTATACGAGCAGTACTTC	CASSNRDRGLYEQYF
TRBD1	TRBV18	TRBJ2-3	once	TGTGCCAGCTCACCGGGGACAGGCGGGTCTGATACGCAGTATTTT	CASSPGTGGSDTQYF
.	TRBV11-1	TRBJ1-5	.	TGTGCCAGCAGCTTAGAGACAGCTCACGCCTGGTCGGGCAATCAGCCCCAGCATTTT	CASSLETAHAWSGNQPQHF
.	TRBV10-3	TRBJ1-1	.	TGTGCCATCACCGAGGGCAGGGGACAAGACACTGAAGCTTTCTTT	CAITEGRGQDTEAFF
.	TRBV6-5	TRBJ2-4	.	TGTGCCAGCGCAAACGGAGCCAAAAACATTCAGTACTTC	CASANGAKNIQYF
.	TRBV11-2	TRBJ2-3	.	TGTGCCAGCAGCTTAGCGGGGTGGGGGCTGGACACAGATACGCAGTATTTT	CASSLAGWGLDTDTQYF
TRBD1	TRBV19	TRBJ1-1	.	TGTGCCAGTAGTACCAAGGGGGCTAGGGACACTGAAGCTTTCTTT	CASSTKGARDTEAFF
TRBD1	TRBV9	TRBJ1-2	.	TGTGCCAGCACCAGCCCAGGGGGCCTCTATGGCTACACCTTC	CASTSPGGLYGYTF
.	TRBV28	TRBJ1-4	.	TGTGCCAGCAGTTTATCTGTGGGGCAGAATGAAAAACTGTTTTTT	CASSLSVGQNEKLFF
.	TRBV13	TRBJ1-3	.	TGTGCCAGCAGCCACCGGACGGGGAAGAGCGGAAACACCATATATTTT	CASSHRTGKSGNTIYF
.	TRBV7-2	TRBJ2-1	.	TGTGCCAGCAGCTTAGTTCCCTACAATGAGCAGTTCTTC	CASSLVPYNEQFF
.	TRBV7-3	TRBJ2-1	.	TGTGCCAGCAGCGCACGGTCCACTGAGCAGTTCTTC	CASSARSTEQFF
.	TRBV6-6	TRBJ2-7	.	TGTGCCAGCAGTTACTCAGACGGATACTACGAGCAGTACTTC	CASSYSDGYYEQYF
TRBD1	TRBV5-1	TRBJ1-1	.	TGCGCCAGCGGCCGAGGGGGACAGGGGGCAATGACTGAAGCTTTCTTT	CASGRGGQGAMTEAFF
.	TRBV10-3	TRBJ2-7	.	TGTGCCATCAGCGTCACCGGGACTTCGAGTGCCTACGAGCAGTACTTC	CAISVTGTSSAYEQYF
.	TRBV13	TRBJ1-1	.	TGTGCCAGCAGCTTAGGTTCAGGTACTTTCTTT	CASSLGSGTFF
.	TRBV5-6	TRBJ1-1	.	TGTGCCAGCAGCTTGAGTATCCATAGTCCGATATCTACTGAAGCTTTCTTT	CASSLSIHSPISTEAFF
.	TRBV7-9	TRBJ1-1	.	TGTGCCAGCAGCTTTTCAGGGGCCACTGAAGCTTTCTTT	CASSFSGATEAFF
.	TRBV5-4	TRBJ1-5	.	TGTGCCAGCTCGGGTAACGGTCAGCCCCAGCATTTT	CASSGNGQPQHF
.	TRBV19	TRBJ1-5	once	TGTGCCAGTAGTATTCTTAGTAGCAATCAGCCCCAGCATTTT	CASSILSSNQPQHF
.	TRBV4-3	TRBJ2-7	.	TGCGCCAGCAGCCCGGACTCAGGCGGATACGAGCAGTACTTC	CASSPDSGGYEQYF
.	TRBV2	TRBJ1-5	.	TGTGCCAGCAGTGAAGACTCCCGTAGCAATCAGCCCCAGCATTTT	CASSEDSRSNQPQHF
TRBD1	TRBV2	TRBJ1-2	.	TGTGCCAGCAGCGCCCCCCCAGACAGGGGGAGCTATGGCTACACCTTC	CASSAPPDRGSYGYTF
TRBD2	TRBV5-1	TRBJ2-2	.	TGCGCCAGCAGCTTGGCCCTAGCGGGCACCGGGGAGCTGTTTTTT	CASSLALAGTGELFF
TRBD1	TRBV19	TRBJ1-4	.	TGTGCCAGTAGTTTCCCGAGGGACAGCCCGACTAATGAAAAACTGTTTTTT	CASSFPRDSPTNEKLFF
TRBD2	TRBV5-8	TRBJ2-1	.	TGTGCCAGCAGCCGCACGACTAGCGGGAGTTATCGGAATGAGCAGTTCTTC	CASSRTTSGSYRNEQFF
TRBD1	TRBV6-5	TRBJ1-5	.	TGTGCCAGCAGTTACGGGACAGTGAGGAATCAGCCCCAGCATTTT	CASSYGTVRNQPQHF
TRBD1	TRBV19	TRBJ2-7	.	TGTGCCAGTAGTATGACCGGACAGGGAGCCCACGAGCAGTACTTC	CASSMTGQGAHEQYF
TRBD2	TRBV9	TRBJ2-3	.	TGTGCCAGCAGCGTAGAGGGACTAGCGGGAGGGCCCACAGATACGCAGTATTTT	CASSVEGLAGGPTDTQYF
TRBD2	TRBV27	TRBJ2-7	.	TGTGCCAGCAGTCCTTGGACTAGCGGGAGTGTAGACGAGCAGTACTTC	CASSPWTSGSVDEQYF
TRBD1	TRBV6-5	TRBJ2-7	.	TGTGCCAGCAGTTACTCGGTGGACAGGGGAGACGAGCAGTACTTC	CASSYSVDRGDEQYF
.	TRBV7-9	TRBJ2-7	.	TGTGCCAGCAGCTTAGGAACAGGTTCCTACGAGCAGTACTTC	CASSLGTGSYEQYF
TRBD2	TRBV9	TRBJ2-1	.	TGTGCCAGCAGCGTCGCCCCATCTCAGCGGGGATTCTCCTACAATGAGCAGTTCTTC	CASSVAPSQRGFSYNEQFF
TRBD1	TRBV5-5	TRBJ1-2	.	TGTGCCACTAAATGGACAGGGGCCAGCCAGGTGGATGGCTACACCTTC	CATKWTGASQVDGYTF
.	TRBV25-1	TRBJ1-1	.	TGTGCCAGCAGTGACGGGCCTCCCAACCTGGGCACTGAAGCTTTCTTT	CASSDGPPNLGTEAFF
.	TRBV7-9	TRBJ1-4	medium-sized	TGTGCCAGCAAGGGGGTGGCAACTAATGAAAAACTGTTTTTT	CASKGVATNEKLFF
TRBD2	TRBV7-2	TRBJ2-7	few	TGTGCCAGCAGCACCCCAGCTAGCGGGAGTTGGTACGAGCAGTACTTC	CASSTPASGSWYEQYF
.	TRBV19	TRBJ2-7	.	TGTGCCAGTAGTATGTGGGACAACTCCTACGAGCAGTACTTC	CASSMWDNSYEQYF
.	TRBV13	TRBJ1-3	.	TGTGCCAGCAGCCCGGGTCCCAACTCTGGAAACACCATATATTTT	CASSPGPNSGNTIYF